Shown below are 18 T cell receptor beta chains from a single sample sequenced in a study of response to subunit inactivated influenza vaccine. Via MiXCR, TCRdb re-called the RT-PCR reads, giving one row per CDR3 protein. The sample consists of 750,000 to 850,000 distinct CDR3 sequences, approximately 17% of them appearing once. The sample was PBMCs from blood, taken roughly 5 days after vaccination. These receptors came from a man aged 50 to 59 who received an inactivated influenza vaccine.

The J gene is TRBJ2-7, the V gene TRBV7-2; D not resolved. Trimming stripped 2 bases from V and 3 bases from J, with 8 bases between. Germline loops: CDR1 SGHTA, CDR2 FQGNSA. The CDR3 totals 13 residues. DNA for the CDR3: TGTGCCAGCAGCTTAATTAGGGACTACGAGCAGTACTTC. Translation: CASSLIRDYEQYF.

This clonotype has a handful of counts. The chain links TRBV29-1 to TRBJ1-2; TRBD1 is a possible D gene (6 bases). V lost 0 bases and J lost 5, with 13 bases in between. Germline CDR1 and CDR2: SQVTM and ANQGSEA. The CDR3 extends over 14 amino acids. Here the CDR3 DNA reads TGCAGCGTTGAAGATCGGGCAGGGGCGTATGGCTACACCTTC. Its translation is CSVEDRAGAYGYTF.

In its sample, this clonotype was seen a few times. This chain joins TRBV28 and TRBJ2-1, with D perhaps matching TRBD1 (6 bases). The CDR3 has 14 amino acids. CDR1 is MDHEN and CDR2 is SYDVKM in the germline V gene. Deletions cut 2 bases from V and 7 bases from J, with 12 bases between. CDR3 DNA sequence: TGTGCCAGCAGTTTACCCCAGGGGACGAATGAGCAGTTCTTC. Translated: CASSLPQGTNEQFF.

The chain couples TRBV28 to TRBJ1-3; 7 bases map to TRBD1. Trimming took 10 bases from V and 2 from J; bases not matched to a gene: 14. CDR3 size: 16 residues. Germline V lookup: CDR1 MDHEN, CDR2 SYDVKM. CDR3 loop: CATMKAAGTAGNTIYF. DNA of the CDR3: TGTGCCACCATGAAAGCCGCGGGGACAGCTGGAAACACCATATATTTT.

This clonotype appeared a few times. The rearrangement joins TRBV7-9 to TRBJ2-5; 12 positions agree with TRBD2. The CDR3 covers 17 residues. Germline values: CDR1 SEHNR, CDR2 FQNEAQ (reference sequence). V shed 4 bases and J 2 bases; nucleotides not matched to a gene: 8. The CDR3 sequence: CASSSSLAGGRQETQYF. DNA for the CDR3: TGTGCCAGCAGCTCCTCACTAGCGGGGGGACGACAAGAGACCCAGTACTTC.

This clonotype occurred many times. The gene calls are TRBV12-3 or TRBV12-4 and TRBJ2-1; TRBD2 is a possible D gene (5 bases). The ends were cut back, 6 bases at V and 0 bases at J, with 36 bases in the middle. CDR3 length: 23 amino acids. CDR3: CASRIARGATNNNNPYSYNEQFF. In DNA, the CDR3 is TGTGCCAGCAGGATAGCTCGGGGAGCGACCAACAACAACAACCCTTACTCCTACAATGAGCAGTTCTTC.

This clonotype was counted only a few times. The chain employs TRBV7-9 and TRBJ2-7, with 11 bases identical to TRBD1. CDR1 and CDR2 (germline): SEHNR, FQNEAQ (reference sequence). The J segment lost 5 bases and the V segment lost 5 bases, leaving 5 bases of the junction unmatched. The CDR3 is 14 amino acids. The CDR3, as DNA: TGTGCCAGCAGCAGGAGGGGACAGGGGGACGAGCAGTACTTC. Its translation: CASSRRGQGDEQYF.

With regard to this clonotype: A much larger clone is a single base away; this may be a read error. This chain joins TRBV3-1 and TRBJ1-1, with D unresolved. Germline V gene sequence: CDR1 LGHDT, CDR2 YNNKEL (reference sequence). The V and J ends lost 4 bases and 0 bases respectively, with 6 bases between them. The CDR3 spans 13 residues. The CDR3 region is CASSRAVNTEAFF. The CDR3 DNA follows: TGTGCCAGCAGCCGGGCGGTGAACACTGAAGCTTTCTTT.

This clonotype turned up a few times. V and J are TRBV15 and TRBJ2-5; D not resolved. This CDR3 spans 14 amino acids. Germline V gives CDR1 LNHNV, CDR2 YYDKDF (reference sequence). Trimming shortened V by 0 bases and J by 5 bases, and 10 bases separated the two germline ends. The CDR3 DNA follows: TGTGCCACCAGCAGAGAGGGCCGTGGGGAGACCCAGTACTTC. Its protein is CATSREGRGETQYF.

This clonotype was seen a few times. The chain uses TRBV6-1 and TRBJ2-5; D might be TRBD2 (5 bases). Germline CDR1 reads MNHNS; CDR2 reads SASEGT. The CDR3 extends over 15 amino acids. V lost 8 bases and J 4 bases, leaving 20 bases between the germline ends. CDR3 in DNA: TGTGCCAGCCTACCCAATCCGGGGAATATAGAGACCCAGTACTTC. Its translation: CASLPNPGNIETQYF.

The chain employs TRBV12-3 or TRBV12-4 and TRBJ2-3; 8 bases are shared with TRBD2. Trimming took 6 bases from V and 1 from J; bases not matched to a gene: 9. CDR3 length equals 16 residues. In nucleotides, the CDR3 is TGTGCCAGCAGGGAAATGGCGGGGGGCCGCACAGATACGCAGTATTTT. The encoded protein is CASREMAGGRTDTQYF.

There are a few counts of this clonotype. The chain joins TRBV4-3 to TRBJ2-5; TRBD2 agrees at 8 bases. Germline-derived CDR1 and CDR2 are LGHNA and YSLEER. Losses at the gene ends were 1 base for V and 4 bases for J; bases not matched to a gene: 5. The CDR3 is made up of 15 amino acids. CDR3 coding DNA: TGCGCCAGCAGCCAAGTGTGGAGCGGGGGAGAGACCCAGTACTTC. Protein sequence: CASSQVWSGGETQYF.

The chain recombines TRBV5-1 with TRBJ1-5; TRBD1 matches 7 bases. J was trimmed by 6 bases and V by 0 bases; bases with no gene match: 6. This CDR3 comprises 15 residues. Germline CDR1 SGHRS, CDR2 YFSETQ. CDR3 coding DNA: TGCGCCAGCAGCTTGGAGGGGGCAGGGGGTCAGCCCCAGCATTTT. This encodes CASSLEGAGGQPQHF.

This chain links TRBV9 with TRBJ2-7; 7 nucleotides align to TRBD1. V trimming: 8 bases; J trimming: 2 bases; junction bases outside the gene matches: 10. The V gene's germline CDR1 is SGDLS and CDR2 YYNGEE. CDR3 length: 14 amino acids. The CDR3 here is CASQPGQGAYEQYF. The CDR3 DNA sequence: TGTGCCAGTCAACCCGGGCAGGGGGCCTACGAGCAGTACTTC.

This clonotype was observed a handful of times. The gene calls are TRBV28 and TRBJ2-1; maybe TRBD2 (5 bases). Germline V gives CDR1 MDHEN, CDR2 SYDVKM. The CDR3 runs 14 residues. With 2 bases removed from V and 6 bases from J, the gap between germline ends came to 11 bases. The CDR3 reads CASSLRTSFNEQFF. Here the CDR3 DNA reads TGTGCCAGCAGTTTAAGGACTTCTTTCAATGAGCAGTTCTTC.

V usage is TRBV3-1 and J usage is TRBJ2-4; TRBD1 aligns across 9 bases. CDR3 length: 17 residues. The V gene end was trimmed by 0 bases and the J gene end by 2 bases; junction bases not matched to a gene: 5. Looked up from germline, CDR1 is LGHDT and CDR2 is YNNKEL (reference sequence). CDR3: CASSQDYGTGSKNIQYF. CDR3 nucleotides: TGTGCCAGCAGCCAAGATTACGGGACAGGGTCCAAAAACATTCAGTACTTC.

This clonotype was seen at least ten times. The V gene is TRBV10-3, the J gene TRBJ2-3; no definite D call. This CDR3 contains 14 residues. V lost 6 bases to trimming and J lost 0 bases, with 10 bases between them. Germline assignment: CDR1 ENHRY and CDR2 SYGVKD. Written as DNA, the CDR3 is TGTGCCATCAGCAGAGTCTCTAGCACAGATACGCAGTATTTT. Protein sequence: CAISRVSSTDTQYF.

This clonotype has more than one count but fewer than ten. The DNA for the CDR3 is TGTGCCAGCAGTTTTTTCATTCAAGAGACCCAGTACTTC. This codes for CASSFFIQETQYF. The V call is TRBV28, the J call TRBJ2-5, with D unresolved. Germline values: CDR1 MDHEN, CDR2 SYDVKM. There are 13 residues in the CDR3. The V gene lost 3 bases and the J gene lost 2 bases, with 7 bases spanning the gap.